What follows describes a single T cell receptor beta chain. The junction departs from germline at one end; a sequencing error may be responsible. The CDR3 covers 10 residues. Germline lookup yields CDR1 SNHLY and CDR2 FYNNEI. This sample is part of a study of T cells in Graves' hyperthyroidism and ophthalmopathy. There were TCR beta CDR3 regions amplified from RNA transcripts. When the TCR CDR3 underwent first-round RT-PCR, the HTBI primer set was used. TCRdb called the multiplex PCR reads again in MiXCR, with one record for every CDR3 protein. The sample has around 720,000 distinct CDR3 sequences; about 35% are singletons. Exclusion of patients followed from uncontrolled infection, other autoimmune disease, pregnancy or lactation.

V gene TRBV2 combines with J gene TRBJ2-7; 8 bases align to TRBD2. The source is a middle-aged woman with Graves' hyperthyroidism. Input material: blood. CDR3 DNA sequence: TGTGCCGTTGGACTAGCCGGAGAGTTCTTC. As protein: CAVGLAGEFF.